The TCR beta chain described here comes from a study of T cells in localized non-small cell lung cancer. Assay: immunoSEQ multiplex PCR; the TCRdb copy retains only in-frame clones and omits some. Here the sample spans 12,000 or so clones, about 86% being singletons. Trimming stripped 6 bases from V and 2 bases from J, with 25 bases between. In germline, CDR1 is MNHEY, CDR2 SMNVEV (reference sequence). CDR3 length: 18 amino acids. A remark on this clone: Its target is not known.

Study results and limitations: Sequencing, confined to only one tumor region, leaves heterogeneity possible. T cell clonality was highest in uninvolved adjacent lung, above tumor. Appearing in adjacent lung were a median about 50 of the top 100 tumor clones.

The starting material was peripheral blood, obtained before any cancer treatment. The receptor comes from a male donor older than 55 with stage I lung adenocarcinoma. The chain couples TRBV27 to TRBJ1-2; D possibly corresponds to TRBD1 (6 bases). The chain's CDR3 is CASSPRMGAGTNNYGYTF. CDR3 DNA sequence: TGTGCCAGCAGCCCCCGCATGGGGGCGGGAACAAACAACTATGGCTACACCTTC.